This T cell receptor beta chain was profiled in a study of T cells after somatic rescue of genetic block. The sample holds one count of this clone. Generated by immunoSEQ multiplex PCR, the TCRdb table keeps only in-frame clones and is missing some. The table records about 70,000 clones, 92% of them present only once. Germline-derived CDR1 and CDR2 are DFQATT and SNEGSKA (reference sequence). V lost 0 bases to trimming and J lost 10 bases, with 4 bases between them. The length of the CDR3 is 10 residues. The chain couples TRBV20-1 to TRBJ2-1, with D unresolved. The sequencing sample was made of peripheral blood mononuclear cells (PBMCs). The TCR was taken from a man aged 40-49 years. CDR3 sequence (DNA): TGCAGTGCTAGAGAAGGGGAGCAGTTCTTC. This encodes CSAREGEQFF.